Included here is one T cell receptor beta chain sequence, with context. The antigen is undetermined. Generated by immunoSEQ multiplex PCR, the TCRdb table keeps only in-frame clones and is missing some. The repertoire consists of about 43,000 clones, with around 76% occurring once and the leading ten covering 2.5% to 3%. This sample is drawn from a study of PD-1 blockade in classical Hodgkin lymphoma. Turning to the study itself: Treatment was intravenous nivolumab, 3 mg/kg every 2 weeks, until progression.

Each of the patients experienced relapse following autologous stem cell transplantation, and their brentuximab vedotin exposure differed. Classification of best responses gave complete response, partial response or progressive disease. General study points: Some patients started nivolumab under 1 year after ASCT, and they were excluded. Researchers reported that CD4+ TCR diversity, though not CD8+, rose significantly by C4D1.

Germline V gene lookup returns CDR1 SSHAT and CDR2 FNYEAQ (reference sequence). V shed 4 bases, J shed 9 bases, and the junction held 8 bases outside the gene matches. The CDR3 is 15 amino acids. The gene calls are TRBV7-7 and TRBJ2-1; 11 bases match TRBD2. The specimen was peripheral blood mononuclear cells (PBMCs), collected before the second cycle of nivolumab. This receptor was taken from a human donor with classical Hodgkin lymphoma. CDR3 residues: CASSSLAGGQGEQFF. CDR3 bases: TGTGCCAGCAGCTCCCTAGCGGGGGGTCAGGGTGAGCAGTTCTTC. Together with reference TRBV7-7 and TRBJ2-1, the CDR3 gives the full variable domain: GAGVSQSPRYKVTKRGQDVTLRCDPISSHATLYWYQQALGQGPEFLTYFNYEAQPDKSGLPSDRFSAERPEGSISTLTIQRTEQRDSAMYRCASSSLAGGQGEQFFGPGTRLTVL.